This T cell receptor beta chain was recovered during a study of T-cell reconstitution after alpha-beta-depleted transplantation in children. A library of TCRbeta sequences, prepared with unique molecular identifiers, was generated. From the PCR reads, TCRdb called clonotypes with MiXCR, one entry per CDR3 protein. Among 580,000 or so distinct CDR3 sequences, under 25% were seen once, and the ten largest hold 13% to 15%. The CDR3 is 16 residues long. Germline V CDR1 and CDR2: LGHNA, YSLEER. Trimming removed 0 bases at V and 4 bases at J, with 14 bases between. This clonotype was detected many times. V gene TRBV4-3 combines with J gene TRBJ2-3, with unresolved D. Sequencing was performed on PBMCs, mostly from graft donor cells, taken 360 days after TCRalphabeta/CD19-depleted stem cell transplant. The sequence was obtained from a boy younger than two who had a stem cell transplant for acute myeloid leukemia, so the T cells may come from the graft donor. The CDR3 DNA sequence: TGCGCCAGCAGCCAAGATCGCGTGGTGGGCCCAGATACGCAGTATTTT. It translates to CASSQDRVVGPDTQYF.